Listed below are T cell receptor beta chains from one sample, sequenced in a study of cytomegalovirus exposure and HLA in healthy donors. Profiled with immunoSEQ multiplex PCR; TCRdb holds only in-frame clones, not every one. The top ten clones hold around 3.2% of a sample with around 92,000 clones, roughly 74% of them seen once. Sequencing was carried out using PBMCs. The source of these receptors is a female donor in good health and CMV-seropositive. The CDR3 runs from the conserved cysteine through the conserved F or W. D genes are given only for firm matches. A row's size may be missing; if present it is once, few, many or a size class.

TRBV7-2,TRBJ2-7,-,TRBD2,TGTGCCAGCAGCTTAACTAGCGGGAGGGACGAGCAGTACTTC,CASSLTSGRDEQYF
TRBV4-3,TRBJ2-7,-,-,TGCGCCAGCAGCCAAGAATTTAGCATTCTGAGCTCCTACGAGCAGTACTTC,CASSQEFSILSSYEQYF
TRBV30,TRBJ1-5,-,TRBD1,TGTGCCTGGAGGACAGGGGACAATCAGCCCCAGCATTTT,CAWRTGDNQPQHF
TRBV25-1,TRBJ2-2,once,-,TGTGCCAGCAGAGGGAGTTACACCGGGGAGCTGTTTTTT,CASRGSYTGELFF
TRBV10-1,TRBJ2-7,few,TRBD1,TGCGCCAGCAGTGAGTGGTACTATCCGGGACAGTCGAAAACTGTGTCGTACTTC,CASSEWYYPGQSKTVSYF
TRBV2,TRBJ2-3,-,-,TGTGCCAGCAGTTTCCAGGGAAGCACAGATACGCAGTATTTT,CASSFQGSTDTQYF
TRBV30,TRBJ1-2,-,-,TGTGCCTGGAGTCTAATTACCGGGAGCAGCACCCTCCACAACTATGGCTACACCTTC,CAWSLITGSSTLHNYGYTF
TRBV6-6,TRBJ1-1,-,TRBD1,TGTGCCAGCAGACGACAGGGTCTTGACACTGAAGCTTTCTTT,CASRRQGLDTEAFF
TRBV2,TRBJ2-3,-,TRBD1,TGTGCCAGCAGAATCATAAAGGGGGCCCGCACAGATACGCAGTATTTT,CASRIIKGARTDTQYF
TRBV25-1,TRBJ2-1,-,-,TGTGCCAGCCGAGCGGACCTAAGATCCAATGAGCAGTTCTTC,CASRADLRSNEQFF
TRBV6-5,TRBJ2-7,-,TRBD1,TGTGCCAGCAGTTACTCCGGGACAGGGCTAAGCGAGCAGTACTTC,CASSYSGTGLSEQYF
TRBV4-2,TRBJ2-3,-,TRBD2,TGTGCCAGCAGCCAACAACCTCTAGCGGGGGGCACAGATACGCAGTATTTT,CASSQQPLAGGTDTQYF
TRBV4-1,TRBJ1-1,-,-,TGCGCCAGCAGCTTTATGAACACTGAAGCTTTCTTT,CASSFMNTEAFF
TRBV19,TRBJ2-3,few,-,TGTGCCAGTAGTATTGGACTTGGCACAGATACGCAGTATTTT,CASSIGLGTDTQYF
TRBV4-2,TRBJ2-1,-,TRBD2,TGTGCCAGCAGCCAAGGTGGCGGGGGGGCGAGGAATGAGCAGTTCTTC,CASSQGGGGARNEQFF
TRBV9,TRBJ1-2,-,-,TGTGCCAGCAGCCTTGGGGTAGGAGGCGGCTACACCTTC,CASSLGVGGGYTF
TRBV7-9,TRBJ2-5,few,TRBD2,TGTGCCAGCAGCCCAAAGAGGAGACTAGCGGGAGAGACCCAGTACTTC,CASSPKRRLAGETQYF
TRBV11-2,TRBJ2-3,few,TRBD2,TGTGCCAGCAGCTTAGTTGGTCTAGCGGGGGCCCTCACAGATACGCAGTATTTT,CASSLVGLAGALTDTQYF
TRBV7-6,TRBJ2-2,-,-,TGTGCCAGCAGCTTAGCGACTCCAGGGCGGGGGGAGCTGTTTTTT,CASSLATPGRGELFF
TRBV7-9,TRBJ2-5,-,-,TGTGCCAGCAGGCCACACGGAGCGGGCGGGGAGACCCAGTACTTC,CASRPHGAGGETQYF